Detailed here is one T cell receptor (beta chain). What it binds is unknown. This entry belongs to a study of CD8 T cells in ankylosing spondylitis. Whole-study results and caveats: Clones tied to disease were said to be significantly enriched in matched ankylosing spondylitis synovial fluid. In ankylosing spondylitis blood, a motif of several highly homologous TCR beta variants appeared characteristic.

TCRdb re-analysed the 5' RACE reads in MiXCR, keeping a single row per CDR3 protein. The sample contains about 200,000 distinct CDR3 sequences, approximately 7.3% of which appear only once. CDR1 and CDR2 (germline): SGHRS, YFSETQ. The CDR3 extends over 13 amino acids. V was cut by 0 bases and J by 2 bases, with 5 bases left in between. This TCR derives from a male donor with ankylosing spondylitis. Sequencing was done on a sample of blood, either unsorted or a sorted T cell fraction (not recorded which). The chain couples TRBV5-1 to TRBJ2-5; D unresolved. In DNA form, the CDR3 reads TGCGCCAGCAGCTTGGAGGCGCAAGAGACCCAGTACTTC. This sequence encodes CASSLEAQETQYF.